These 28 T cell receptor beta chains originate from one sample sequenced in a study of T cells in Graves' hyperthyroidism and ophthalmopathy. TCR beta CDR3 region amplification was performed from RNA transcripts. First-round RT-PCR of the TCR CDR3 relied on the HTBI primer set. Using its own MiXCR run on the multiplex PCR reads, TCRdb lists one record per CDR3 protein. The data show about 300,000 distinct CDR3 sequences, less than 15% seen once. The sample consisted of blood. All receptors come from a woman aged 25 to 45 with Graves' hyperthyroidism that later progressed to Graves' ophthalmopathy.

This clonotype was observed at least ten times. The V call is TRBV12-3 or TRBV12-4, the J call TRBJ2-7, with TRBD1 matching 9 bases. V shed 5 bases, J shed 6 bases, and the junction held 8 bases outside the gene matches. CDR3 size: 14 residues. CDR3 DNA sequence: TGTGCCAGCAGTGGGACAGGGATGGCGGGCGAGCAGTACTTC. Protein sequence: CASSGTGMAGEQYF.

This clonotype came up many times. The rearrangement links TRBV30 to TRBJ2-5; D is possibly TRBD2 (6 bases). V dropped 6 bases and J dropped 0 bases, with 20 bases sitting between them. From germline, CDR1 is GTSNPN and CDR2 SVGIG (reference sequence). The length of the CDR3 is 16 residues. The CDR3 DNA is TGTGCCTGTGGAAGGGGAGCGGGCACAGACCAAGAGACCCAGTACTTC. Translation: CACGRGAGTDQETQYF.

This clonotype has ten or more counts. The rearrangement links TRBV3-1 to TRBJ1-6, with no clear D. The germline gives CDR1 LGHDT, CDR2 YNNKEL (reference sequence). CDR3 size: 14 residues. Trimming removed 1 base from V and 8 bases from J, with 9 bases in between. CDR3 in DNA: TGTGCCAGCAGCCAAGTATGGAACGATTCACCCCTCCACTTT. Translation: CASSQVWNDSPLHF.

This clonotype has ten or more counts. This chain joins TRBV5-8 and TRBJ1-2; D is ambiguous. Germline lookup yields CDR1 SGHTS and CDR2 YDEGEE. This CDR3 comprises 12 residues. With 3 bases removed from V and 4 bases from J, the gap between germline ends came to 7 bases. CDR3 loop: CASSSTVYGYTF. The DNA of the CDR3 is TGTGCCAGCAGCTCAACAGTCTATGGCTACACCTTC. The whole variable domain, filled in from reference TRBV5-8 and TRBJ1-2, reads EAGVTQSPTHLIKTRGQQATLRCSPISGHTSVYWYQQALGLGLQFLLWYDEGEERNRGNFPPRFSGRQFPNYSSELNVNALELEDSALYLCASSSTVYGYTFGSGTRLTVV.

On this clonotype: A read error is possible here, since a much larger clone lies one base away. CDR3 DNA: TGTGCCAGCAGCTTAGGGTTGGCTAGCGACCTCTACGAGCAGTACTTC. Encoded protein: CASSLGLASDLYEQYF. This chain joins TRBV7-2 and TRBJ2-7, with D possibly TRBD2 on 6 matching bases. CDR1 and CDR2 (germline): SGHTA, FQGNSA. This CDR3 has 16 amino acids. With 1 base removed from V and 3 bases from J, the gap between germline ends came to 16 bases.

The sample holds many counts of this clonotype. The CDR3 nucleotides are TGTGCCAGCAGCTTAGGTGTTTCGGGGACAGATACGCAGTATTTT. Translation: CASSLGVSGTDTQYF. J is TRBJ2-3 and V is TRBV11-2, with a tentative D call TRBD2 (5 bases). Deletions cut 1 base from V and 3 bases from J, with 11 bases between. CDR1 and CDR2 (germline): SGHAT, FQNNGV. The CDR3 has 15 amino acids.

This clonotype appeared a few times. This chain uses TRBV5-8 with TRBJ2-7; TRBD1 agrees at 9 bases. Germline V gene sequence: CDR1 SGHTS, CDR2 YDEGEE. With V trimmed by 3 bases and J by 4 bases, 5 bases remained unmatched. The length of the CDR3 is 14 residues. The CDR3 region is CASSYWDRVYEQYF. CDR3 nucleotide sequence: TGTGCCAGCAGCTACTGGGACAGGGTGTACGAGCAGTACTTC.

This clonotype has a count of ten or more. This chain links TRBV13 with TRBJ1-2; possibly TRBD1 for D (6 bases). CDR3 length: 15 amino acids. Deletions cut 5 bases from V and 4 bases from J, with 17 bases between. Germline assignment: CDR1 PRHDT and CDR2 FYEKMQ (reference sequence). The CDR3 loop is CASSPGRGASYGYTF. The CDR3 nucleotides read TGTGCCAGCAGCCCGGGACGGGGGGCGAGCTATGGCTACACCTTC. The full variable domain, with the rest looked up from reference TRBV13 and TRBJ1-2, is AAGVIQSPRHLIKEKRETATLKCYPIPRHDTVYWYQQGPGQDPQFLISFYEKMQSDKGSIPDRFSAQQFSDYHSELNMSSLELGDSALYFCASSPGRGASYGYTFGSGTRLTVV.

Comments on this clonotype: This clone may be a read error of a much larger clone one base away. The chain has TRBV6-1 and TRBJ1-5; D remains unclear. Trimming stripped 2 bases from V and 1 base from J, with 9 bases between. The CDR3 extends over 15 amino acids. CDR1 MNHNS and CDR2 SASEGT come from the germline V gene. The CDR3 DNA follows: TGTGCCAGCAGTGAATCCGACGGGAGCAATCAGCCCCAGCATTTT. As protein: CASSESDGSNQPQHF.

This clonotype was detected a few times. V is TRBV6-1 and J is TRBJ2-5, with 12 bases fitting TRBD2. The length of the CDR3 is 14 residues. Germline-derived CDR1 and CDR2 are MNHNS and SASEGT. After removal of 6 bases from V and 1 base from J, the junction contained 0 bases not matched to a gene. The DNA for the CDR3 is TGTGCCAGCAGACTAGCGGGGGGCCAAGAGACCCAGTACTTC. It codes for CASRLAGGQETQYF.

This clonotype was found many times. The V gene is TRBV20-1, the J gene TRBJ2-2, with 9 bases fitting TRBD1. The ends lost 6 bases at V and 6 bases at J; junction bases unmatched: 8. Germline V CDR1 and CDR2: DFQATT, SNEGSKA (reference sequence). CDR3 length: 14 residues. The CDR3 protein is CSAATGGDAGELFF. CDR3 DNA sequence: TGCAGTGCGGCGACAGGGGGGGACGCCGGGGAGCTGTTTTTT.

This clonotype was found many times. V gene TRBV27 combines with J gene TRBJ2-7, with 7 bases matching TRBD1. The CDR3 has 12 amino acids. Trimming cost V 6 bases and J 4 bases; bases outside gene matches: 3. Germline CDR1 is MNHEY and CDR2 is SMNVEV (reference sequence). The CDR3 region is CASSLTGYEQYF. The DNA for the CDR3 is TGTGCCAGCAGCCTGACAGGGTACGAGCAGTACTTC.

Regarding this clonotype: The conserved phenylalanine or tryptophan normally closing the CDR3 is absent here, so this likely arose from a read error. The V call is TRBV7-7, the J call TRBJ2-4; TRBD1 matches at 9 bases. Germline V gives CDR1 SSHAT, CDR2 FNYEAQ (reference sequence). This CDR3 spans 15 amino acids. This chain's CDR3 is CASSWTGEGENIQYL. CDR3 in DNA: TGTGCTAGCAGCTGGACAGGGGAAGGGGAAAACATTCAGTACCTC.

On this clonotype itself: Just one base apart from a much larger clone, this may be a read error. The CDR3 DNA follows: TGCAGTGCTAGAGATTGGGAGGTCTCCTACAATGAGCAGCTCTTC. Its translation is CSARDWEVSYNEQLF. J is TRBJ2-1 and V is TRBV20-1; maybe TRBD2 (6 bases). CDR1 is DFQATT and CDR2 is SNEGSKA in the germline V gene (reference sequence). The CDR3 covers 15 residues.

The CDR3 spells CASSPAGGQETQYF. The CDR3 DNA reads TGTGCCAGCTCACCAGCGGGGGGTCAAGAGACCCAGTACTTC. This rearrangement joins TRBV27 to TRBJ2-5, with 9 bases fitting TRBD2. The V and J ends lost 8 bases and 2 bases, in that order; junction bases with no gene match: 6. CDR1 MNHEY and CDR2 SMNVEV come from the germline V gene (reference sequence). This CDR3 has 14 amino acids.

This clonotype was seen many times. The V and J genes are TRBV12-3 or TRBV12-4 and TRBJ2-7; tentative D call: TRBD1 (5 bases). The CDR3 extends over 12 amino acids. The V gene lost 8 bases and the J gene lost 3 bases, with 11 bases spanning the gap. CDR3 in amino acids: CASARVRYEQYF. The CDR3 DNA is TGTGCCAGCGCCAGGGTCCGCTACGAGCAGTACTTC.

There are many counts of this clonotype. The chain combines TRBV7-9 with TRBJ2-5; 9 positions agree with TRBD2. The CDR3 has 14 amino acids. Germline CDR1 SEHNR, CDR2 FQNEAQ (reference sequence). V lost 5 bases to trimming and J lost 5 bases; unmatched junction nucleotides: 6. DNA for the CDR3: TGTGCCAGCAGCCAGCGGGAGGTTGGGGAGACCCAGTACTTC. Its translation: CASSQREVGETQYF. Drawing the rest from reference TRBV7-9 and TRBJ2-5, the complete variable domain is DTGVSQNPRHKITKRGQNVTFRCDPISEHNRLYWYRQTLGQGPEFLTYFQNEAQLEKSRLLSDRFSAERPKGSFSTLEIQRTEQGDSAMYLCASSQREVGETQYFGPGTRLLVL.

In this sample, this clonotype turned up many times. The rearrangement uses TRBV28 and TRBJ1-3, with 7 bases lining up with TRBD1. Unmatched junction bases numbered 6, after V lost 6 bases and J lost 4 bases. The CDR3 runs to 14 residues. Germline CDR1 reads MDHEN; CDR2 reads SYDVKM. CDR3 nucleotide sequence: TGTGCCAGCAGATTAGGGGGCGCGGGAAACACCATATATTTT. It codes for CASRLGGAGNTIYF.

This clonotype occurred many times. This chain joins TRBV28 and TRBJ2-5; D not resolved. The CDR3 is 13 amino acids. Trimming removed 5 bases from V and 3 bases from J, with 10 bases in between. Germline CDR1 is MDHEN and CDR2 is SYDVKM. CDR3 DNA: TGTGCCAGCAGTCTATACCCCGAAGAGACCCAGTACTTC. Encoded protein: CASSLYPEETQYF. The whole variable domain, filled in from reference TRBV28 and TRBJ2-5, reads DVKVTQSSRYLVKRTGEKVFLECVQDMDHENMFWYRQDPGLGLRLIYFSYDVKMKEKGDIPEGYSVSREKKERFSLILESASTNQTSMYLCASSLYPEETQYFGPGTRLLVL.

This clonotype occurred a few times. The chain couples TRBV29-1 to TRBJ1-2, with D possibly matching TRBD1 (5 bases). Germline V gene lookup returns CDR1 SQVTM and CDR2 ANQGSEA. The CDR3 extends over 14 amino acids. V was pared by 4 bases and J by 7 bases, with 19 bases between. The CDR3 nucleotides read TGCAGCGTTGTGGTATCAGGGAACGTAGGTGGCTACACCTTC. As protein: CSVVVSGNVGGYTF.

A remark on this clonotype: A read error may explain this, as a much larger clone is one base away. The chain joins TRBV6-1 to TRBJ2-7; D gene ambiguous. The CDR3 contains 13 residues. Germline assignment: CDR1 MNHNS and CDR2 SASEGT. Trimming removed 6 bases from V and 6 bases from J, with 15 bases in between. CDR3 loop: CASRVGQLLEQYF. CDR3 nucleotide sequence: TGTGCCAGCAGAGTAGGGCAGCTCCTCGAGCAGTACTTC.

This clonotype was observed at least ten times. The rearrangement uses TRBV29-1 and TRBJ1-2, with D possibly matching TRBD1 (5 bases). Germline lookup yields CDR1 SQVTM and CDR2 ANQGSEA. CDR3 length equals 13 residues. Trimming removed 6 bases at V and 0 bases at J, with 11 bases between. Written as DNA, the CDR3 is TGCAGCGTCGAAACGGGGCCTAACTATGGCTACACCTTC. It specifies CSVETGPNYGYTF.

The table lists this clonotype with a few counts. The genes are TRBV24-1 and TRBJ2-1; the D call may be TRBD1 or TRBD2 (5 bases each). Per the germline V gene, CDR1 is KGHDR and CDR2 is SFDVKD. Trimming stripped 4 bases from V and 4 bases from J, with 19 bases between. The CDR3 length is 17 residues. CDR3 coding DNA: TGTGCCACCAGTGACAAACTCACGGGACCCCTGTACAATGAGCAGTTCTTC. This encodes CATSDKLTGPLYNEQFF.

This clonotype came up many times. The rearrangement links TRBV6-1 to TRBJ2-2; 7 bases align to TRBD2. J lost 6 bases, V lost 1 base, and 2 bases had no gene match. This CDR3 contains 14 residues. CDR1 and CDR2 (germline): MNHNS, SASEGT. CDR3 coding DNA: TGTGCCAGCAGTGAAGGAGGGAGGGCCGGGGAGCTGTTTTTT. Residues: CASSEGGRAGELFF.

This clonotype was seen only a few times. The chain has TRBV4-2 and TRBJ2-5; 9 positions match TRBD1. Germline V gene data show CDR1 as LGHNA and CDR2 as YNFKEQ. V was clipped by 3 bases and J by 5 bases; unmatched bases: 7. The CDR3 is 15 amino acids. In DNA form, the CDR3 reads TGTGCCAGCAGCCATGACAGGGGGAGTTCGGAGACCCAGTACTTC. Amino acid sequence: CASSHDRGSSETQYF.

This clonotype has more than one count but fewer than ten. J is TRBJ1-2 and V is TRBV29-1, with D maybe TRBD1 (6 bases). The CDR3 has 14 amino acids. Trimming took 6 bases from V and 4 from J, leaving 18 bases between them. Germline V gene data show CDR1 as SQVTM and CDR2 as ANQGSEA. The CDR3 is CSVEPNRVGYGYTF. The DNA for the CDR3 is TGCAGCGTCGAACCAAACAGGGTAGGCTATGGCTACACCTTC.

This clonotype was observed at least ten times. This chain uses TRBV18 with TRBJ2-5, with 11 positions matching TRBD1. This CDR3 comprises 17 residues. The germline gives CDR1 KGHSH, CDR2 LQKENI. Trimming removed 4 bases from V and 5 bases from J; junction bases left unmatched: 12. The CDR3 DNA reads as TGTGCCAGCTCACTCGGACAGGGGGCGCCGAGGAGGGAGACCCAGTACTTC. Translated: CASSLGQGAPRRETQYF.

CDR3 nucleotide sequence: TGTGCCAGCAGCCCCAGCGCCCCCCCTGGGCAAGAGACCCAGTACTTC. Translated, it gives CASSPSAPPGQETQYF. The chain recombines TRBV13 with TRBJ2-5; D ambiguous. The V gene lost 5 bases and the J gene lost 2 bases, with 18 bases spanning the gap. The germline V gene has CDR1 PRHDT and CDR2 FYEKMQ (reference sequence). The CDR3 extends over 16 amino acids.